This TCR beta chain emerged from a study of radiation and T cells in renal cell carcinoma. General study points: Baseline intratumoral clonotype presence is unknown without pretreatment biopsies.

Assay: immunoSEQ multiplex PCR; the TCRdb copy retains only in-frame clones and omits some. In the table there are about 130,000 clones, roughly 84% of which are singletons. The germline CDR1 and CDR2 sequences are SEHNR and FQNEAQ (reference sequence). The ends lost 5 bases at V and 3 bases at J; junction bases unmatched: 7. The CDR3 has 14 amino acids. As concerns this clone: Its antigen is not known.

Time point specified: baseline pretreatment blood. Treatment: 15 Gy SBRT to primary tumor, nephrectomy 4 weeks later. Blood was sampled at baseline, 2 weeks and 4 weeks after SBRT. Clear cell pathology was present in this patient's renal cell carcinoma. The sequence came from a woman in her fifties or sixties with renal cell carcinoma. The sample here was blood, taken from a patient whose treatment included radiotherapy and nephrectomy. V gene TRBV7-9 combines with J gene TRBJ2-7, with 7 nucleotides matching TRBD1. The DNA of the CDR3 is TGTGCCAGCAGCCCCCTAGGGACAGACTACGAGCAGTACTTC. As protein: CASSPLGTDYEQYF.